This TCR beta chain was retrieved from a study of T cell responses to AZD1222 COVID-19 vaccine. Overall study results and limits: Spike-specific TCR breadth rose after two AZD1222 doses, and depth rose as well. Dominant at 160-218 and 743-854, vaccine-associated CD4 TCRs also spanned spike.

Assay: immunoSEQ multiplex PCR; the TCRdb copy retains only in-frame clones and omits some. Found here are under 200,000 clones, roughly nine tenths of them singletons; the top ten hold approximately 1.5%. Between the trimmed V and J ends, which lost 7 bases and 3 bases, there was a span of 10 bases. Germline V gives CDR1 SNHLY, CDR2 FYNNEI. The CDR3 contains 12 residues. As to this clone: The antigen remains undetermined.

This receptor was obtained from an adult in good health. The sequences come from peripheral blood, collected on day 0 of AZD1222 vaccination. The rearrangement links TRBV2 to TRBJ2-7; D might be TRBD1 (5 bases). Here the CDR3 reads CASTQDSYEQYF. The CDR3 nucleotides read TGTGCCAGCACTCAAGACAGCTACGAGCAGTACTTC.